The rows below give T cell receptor beta chains drawn from one sample of a study of T cell repertoires in cytomegalovirus infection. In TCRdb, the reads were re-called with MiXCR into one record per CDR3 protein. Of just over 450,000 distinct CDR3 sequences in the sample, approximately 42% were seen once. These receptors lack a known antigen. The material was cultured PBMCs, obtained from culture after CMV antigen stimulation. These receptor sequences come from a human donor in good health (CMV status not recorded). Some clones in this sample may be carry-over from other donors' samples. CDR3s include the opening cysteine and the closing phenylalanine or tryptophan. A D gene is named only where the DNA matches it firmly. Not every row has a clone size; where given, it reads once, few, many or a size class.

TGTGCCAGCAGCTTAGAATGGCAGGGCGCAGATACGCAGTATTTT	CASSLEWQGADTQYF	15	TRBV7-2	few	TRBJ2-3	-
TGTGCCAGCAGTTCTCATGGGACAGCCGCCGAGCAGTACTTC	CASSSHGTAAEQYF	14	TRBV28	-	TRBJ2-7	TRBD1
TGTGCTAGTCGGTGGGGGGCAGATACGCAGTATTTT	CASRWGADTQYF	12	TRBV7-2	many	TRBJ2-3	-
TGTGCCAGTACTAATGGGCCTAACTACGAGCAGTACTTC	CASTNGPNYEQYF	13	TRBV19	few	TRBJ2-7	-
TGTGCCAGCAATCAGGGGGACACTGAAGCTTTCTTT	CASNQGDTEAFF	12	TRBV11-2	-	TRBJ1-1	TRBD1
TGTGCCACCGAACGAAGGCTAGCGGGGACCGGGGAGCTGTTTTTT	CATERRLAGTGELFF	15	TRBV6-1	-	TRBJ2-2	TRBD2
TGCAGTGCTAGAGATATCCTAGTTGATGAGCAGTTCTTC	CSARDILVDEQFF	13	TRBV20-1	-	TRBJ2-1	-
TGTGCCAGCAGTTACTCCCGCAGGGGCTACGAGCAGTACTTC	CASSYSRRGYEQYF	14	TRBV6-2/TRBV6-3	-	TRBJ2-7	-
TGTGCCAGCAGTGGAGGACAGACCCGCACAGATACGCAGTATTTT	CASSGGQTRTDTQYF	15	TRBV2	-	TRBJ2-3	-
TGTGCCAGCAGCATTCGGGCCTCCTACGAGCAGTACTTC	CASSIRASYEQYF	13	TRBV5-5	-	TRBJ2-7	-
TGTGCCAGCAGTCGGGCTAGCGGGAGGAATGAGCAGTTCTTC	CASSRASGRNEQFF	14	TRBV12-3/TRBV12-4	few	TRBJ2-1	TRBD2
TGTGCCAGCTCAACAGGCGGGACTAGCGGCACAGATACGCAGTATTTT	CASSTGGTSGTDTQYF	16	TRBV18	-	TRBJ2-3	TRBD2
TGTGCCAGCAGTTTATTGCCGGGACAGACTAGGGGCTACACCTTC	CASSLLPGQTRGYTF	15	TRBV28	-	TRBJ1-2	TRBD1
TGTGCCAGCAGCCGCGGGACTACCACAGATACGCAGTATTTT	CASSRGTTTDTQYF	14	TRBV7-6	-	TRBJ2-3	TRBD2
TGTGCCACCTTAACTGTCGGCCAGCTTCGGTTGGGTACCTACGAGCAGTACTTC	CATLTVGQLRLGTYEQYF	18	TRBV24-1	-	TRBJ2-7	-
TGTGCCAGCAGCGTCGGAGGCTCCTATAATTCACCCCTCCACTTT	CASSVGGSYNSPLHF	15	TRBV6-5	-	TRBJ1-6	-
TGTGCCAGCAGTTTCTTAGGGGCTGGCAATGAGCAGTTCTTC	CASSFLGAGNEQFF	14	TRBV12-3/TRBV12-4	few	TRBJ2-1	-
TGTGCCAGCAGCTTAGTAGGCGGGCCCGGGGCTTATGAAAAACTGTTTTTT	CASSLVGGPGAYEKLFF	17	TRBV7-6	-	TRBJ1-4	-
TGTGCCAGCACTCAGGGTACAGATACGCAGTATTTT	CASTQGTDTQYF	12	TRBV6-6	-	TRBJ2-3	-
TGTGCCGCTTCTGGCAGGGGTGGCAATCAGCCCCAGCATTTT	CAASGRGGNQPQHF	14	TRBV19	-	TRBJ1-5	-
TGTGCCAGCAGGCGGGACCGCTCCTACGAGCAGTACTTC	CASRRDRSYEQYF	13	TRBV7-2	few	TRBJ2-7	-
TGTGCCAGCAGCGGGGGCAGTTTAGATACGCAGTATTTT	CASSGGSLDTQYF	13	TRBV7-8	-	TRBJ2-3	-
TGCGCCAGCAGCCCCACGGGCCGTCCTACTAGCTTCGGGGCGCGCGCGAACACCGGGGAGCTGTTTTTT	CASSPTGRPTSFGARANTGELFF	23	TRBV4-3	few	TRBJ2-2	-
TGTGCCAGCAGCTTAGGTAGCTACGGCACAGATACGCAGTATTTT	CASSLGSYGTDTQYF	15	TRBV7-3	-	TRBJ2-3	-
TGTGCCAGCAGCCAAGATGGGGGGTCGTACTCTGGGGCCAACGTCCTGACTTTC	CASSQDGGSYSGANVLTF	18	TRBV4-2	-	TRBJ2-6	-
TGCGCCAGCAGCTTGGAGGACAGCCATGCAACTAATGAAAAACTGTTTTTT	CASSLEDSHATNEKLFF	17	TRBV5-1	-	TRBJ1-4	-